This TCR beta chain was identified in a study of vaccination effects on CD4 cells after COVID-19. On the study more broadly: After the second dose, samples were taken at median day 72. Overall study findings and caveats: Researchers reported few convalescent patients and no early post-infection timepoints in the study.

TCRdb keeps only in-frame clones here, not all; method: immunoSEQ multiplex PCR. The data hold 40,000 to 50,000 clones, with about 74% observed a single time. This CDR3 has 13 residues. Trimming took off 2 bases at V and 4 bases at J, with 8 bases between the two ends. Germline V gene sequence: CDR1 MGHDK, CDR2 SYGVNS. ViraFEST assay sequencing came after antigen-specific CD4+ T cells were expanded with viral peptide pools. Culture lasted over 9 days before CD4+ T cell isolation. It was two doses of either the BNT162b2 or mRNA-1273 vaccine that participants received. The study found no prior SARS-CoV-2 infection in the vaccine recipients, who tested negative for nucleocapsid antibodies. With approximately 9.6 ug/ml peptides and around 9.9 IU/ml IL-2, some 2 million PBMC per well were cultured. A note on this clone: The antigen is unknown.

This clonotype was obtained from a human donor who received a COVID-19 vaccine. This specimen consisted of CD4+ T cells from PBMCs cultured with HCoV-OC43 spike peptides, obtained after COVID-19 vaccination. Subset meaning: HCoV-OC43 spike overlapping peptide pool stimulation. The J gene is TRBJ1-1, the V gene TRBV25-1; D unclear. The CDR3 protein is CASSELLGTEAFF. CDR3 nucleotide sequence: TGTGCCAGCAGTGAACTTCTGGGCACTGAAGCTTTCTTT. Combining the CDR3 with reference TRBV25-1 and TRBJ1-1 gives the whole variable domain EADIYQTPRYLVIGTGKKITLECSQTMGHDKMYWYQQDPGMELHLIHYSYGVNSTEKGDLSSESTVSRIRTEHFPLTLESARPSHTSQYLCASSELLGTEAFFGQGTRLTVV.